What follows are 4 T cell receptor beta chains derived from one specimen sequenced in a study of blood T cell repertoires in COVID-19. The table came from immunoSEQ multiplex PCR; TCRdb's copy has only in-frame clones and leaves some out. The sample lists 400,000 to 500,000 clones; 88% were seen once. The sample consisted of PBMCs or T cells enriched from blood (not recorded which). The receptor set was obtained from a woman aged 18-29 years who had been exposed to COVID-19.

This clone has a handful of counts. The chain is built from TRBV6-6 and TRBJ1-4; TRBD1 matches 10 bases. The CDR3 covers 14 residues. Germline values: CDR1 MNHNY, CDR2 SVGAGI (reference sequence). Trimming removed 2 bases from V and 7 bases from J; junction bases left unmatched: 1. The CDR3 is CASSYRQGAEKLFF. The CDR3 DNA reads as TGTGCCAGCAGTTACCGACAGGGGGCTGAAAAACTGTTTTTT.

CDR3 amino acids: CASSKVVIRRDRVVGAFF. The CDR3 coding sequence is TGTGCCAGCAGCAAAGTCGTCATTCGCCGGGACAGGGTCGTCGGAGCTTTCTTT. The V and J genes are TRBV21-1 and TRBJ1-1; the D call of TRBD1 is as the table states it, not checked on the DNA. TRBV21-1 is assigned pseudogene status. This CDR3 has 18 residues.

This clone was observed once. The chain couples TRBV7-2 to TRBJ2-1, with 11 bases fitting TRBD2. This CDR3 is 15 amino acids long. CDR1 and CDR2 from the germline V gene are SGHTA and FQGNSA. With V trimmed by 2 bases and J by 8 bases, 5 bases remained unmatched. CDR3 protein: CASSLWLAGGHEQFF. CDR3 coding DNA: TGTGCCAGCAGCTTATGGTTAGCGGGGGGGCATGAGCAGTTCTTC.

This clone has a handful of counts. The rearrangement uses TRBV4-1 and TRBJ1-2; a weak D match, TRBD1 (6 bases). The CDR3 totals 14 residues. V shed 1 base and J shed 7 bases, with 13 bases lying between them. CDR1 and CDR2 (germline): MGHRA, YSYEKL. The CDR3 DNA reads TGCGCCAGCAGCCAAGGTACAGGGAAAAGTGGCTACACCTTC. Translated: CASSQGTGKSGYTF.